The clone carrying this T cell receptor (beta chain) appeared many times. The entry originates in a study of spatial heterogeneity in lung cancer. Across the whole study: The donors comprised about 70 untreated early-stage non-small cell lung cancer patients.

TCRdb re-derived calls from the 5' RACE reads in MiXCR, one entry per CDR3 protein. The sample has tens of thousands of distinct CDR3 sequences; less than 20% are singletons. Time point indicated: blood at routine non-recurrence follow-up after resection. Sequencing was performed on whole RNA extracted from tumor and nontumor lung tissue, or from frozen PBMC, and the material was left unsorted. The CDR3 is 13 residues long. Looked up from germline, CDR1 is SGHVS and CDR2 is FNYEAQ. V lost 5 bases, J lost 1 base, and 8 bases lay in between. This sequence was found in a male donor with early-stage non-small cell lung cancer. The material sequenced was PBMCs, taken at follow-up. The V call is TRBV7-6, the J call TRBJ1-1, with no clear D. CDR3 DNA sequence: TGTGCCAGCAGCCCCCGGTCGAACACTGAAGCTTTCTTT. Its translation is CASSPRSNTEAFF.